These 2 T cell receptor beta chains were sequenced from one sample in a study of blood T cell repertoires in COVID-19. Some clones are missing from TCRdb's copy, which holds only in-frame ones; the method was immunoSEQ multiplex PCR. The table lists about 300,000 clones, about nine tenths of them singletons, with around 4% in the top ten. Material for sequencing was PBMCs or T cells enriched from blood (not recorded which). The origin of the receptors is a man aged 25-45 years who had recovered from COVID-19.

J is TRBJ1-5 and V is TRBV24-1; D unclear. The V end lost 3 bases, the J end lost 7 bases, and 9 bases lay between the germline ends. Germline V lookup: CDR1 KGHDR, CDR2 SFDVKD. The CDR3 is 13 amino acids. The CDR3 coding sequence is TGTGCCACCAGTGATAGCTCCAGGCAGCCCCAGCATTTT. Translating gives CATSDSSRQPQHF.

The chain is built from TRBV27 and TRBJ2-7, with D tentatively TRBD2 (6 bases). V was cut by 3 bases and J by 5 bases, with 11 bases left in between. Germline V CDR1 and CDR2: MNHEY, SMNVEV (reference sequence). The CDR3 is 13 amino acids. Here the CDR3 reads CASSLRGGHEQYF. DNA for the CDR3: TGTGCCAGCAGTTTGCGGGGAGGCCACGAGCAGTACTTC.